Each of the 10 T cell receptor beta chains below was sequenced from the same sample in a study of T cells after yellow fever vaccination. TCRdb passed the 5' RACE reads through MiXCR, listing each CDR3 protein once. Among 200,000 to 300,000 distinct CDR3 sequences listed, 6.7% were seen once. The material sequenced was CD4+ T cells sorted from PBMCs, taken on the day of the yellow fever booster vaccination. The origin of the receptors is a man aged 25 to 45 who received the YFV17D yellow fever vaccine.

This clonotype showed up many times. The chain couples TRBV24-1 to TRBJ2-3, with 7 bases aligning to TRBD1. Germline V gene data show CDR1 as KGHDR and CDR2 as SFDVKD. V shed 3 bases and J 1 base; nucleotides not matched to a gene: 6. The CDR3 is made up of 16 amino acids. The CDR3 bases are TGTGCCACCAGTGATCGGGCCGGGACAGGCACAGATACGCAGTATTTT. Protein: CATSDRAGTGTDTQYF.

This sequence joins TRBV27 and TRBJ2-7; D may be TRBD2 (6 bases). Trimming cost V 3 bases and J 4 bases, with 13 bases left between them. The germline V gene encodes CDR1 MNHEY and CDR2 SMNVEV (reference sequence). The CDR3 runs to 14 residues. Here the CDR3 DNA reads TGTGCCAGCAGTTTCGTGGGGGGACGATACGAGCAGTACTTC. Protein: CASSFVGGRYEQYF.

The chain joins TRBV1 to TRBJ2-7; TRBD2, as called in the table, went unchecked against the DNA. TRBV1 is annotated as a pseudogene. The CDR3 is 14 amino acids. The DNA for the CDR3 is TGCACCAGCAGCCAAGGGGCTAGCATCTACGAGCAGTACTTC. Its translation: CTSSQGASIYEQYF.

This clonotype was recorded a few times. The chain combines TRBV29-1 with TRBJ2-3; 14 positions match TRBD2. V was clipped by 6 bases and J by 4 bases; unmatched bases: 15. Germline V CDR1 and CDR2: SQVTM, ANQGSEA. This CDR3 spans 18 amino acids. The DNA for the CDR3 is TGCAGCGTGCAACGACTAGCGGGAGGGCGTAAGTTGGCAGATACGCAGTATTTT. Its translation is CSVQRLAGGRKLADTQYF.

The chain has TRBV28 and TRBJ2-1; TRBD2 might be the D (5 bases). This CDR3 is 16 amino acids long. The V gene lost 5 bases and the J gene lost 1 base, with 15 bases spanning the gap. Germline V CDR1 and CDR2: MDHEN, SYDVKM. CDR3 DNA sequence: TGTGCCAGCAGTGCCCCGGAGCCGGGATCCTACAATGAGCAGTTCTTC. Its translation: CASSAPEPGSYNEQFF.

This clonotype was counted a few times. CDR3 amino acids: CASSGEGPPYF. DNA for the CDR3: TGTGCCAGCAGTGGGGAGGGCCCTCCCTACTTC. The gene calls are TRBV2 and TRBJ2-7; 7 nucleotides agree with TRBD2. Losses at the gene ends were 4 bases for V and 13 bases for J; bases not matched to a gene: 7. CDR1 is SNHLY, CDR2 FYNNEI, per germline. This CDR3 has 11 residues.

At least ten counts were recorded for this clonotype. The V call is TRBV7-2, the J call TRBJ2-3; D assignment may be TRBD1 or TRBD2 (5 bases each). V lost 2 bases, J lost 2 bases, and 17 bases lay in between. Germline CDR1 reads SGHTA; CDR2 reads FQGNSA. The CDR3 spans 17 residues. The CDR3 DNA sequence: TGTGCCAGCAGCTTATTGTGGGGGAGAGGGGACACAGATACGCAGTATTTT. Residues: CASSLLWGRGDTDTQYF.

At least ten counts were recorded for this clonotype. This rearrangement joins TRBV7-2 to TRBJ2-7; D possibly corresponds to TRBD1 (5 bases). The ends were cut back, 4 bases at V and 6 bases at J, with 13 bases in the middle. This CDR3 is 13 amino acids long. The germline V gene has CDR1 SGHTA and CDR2 FQGNSA. The CDR3 region has the DNA TGTGCCAGCAGCTCAAGAGACAGATCCGAGCAGTACTTC. Translated: CASSSRDRSEQYF.

The chain joins TRBV5-1 to TRBJ2-5; D unresolved. The germline gives CDR1 SGHRS, CDR2 YFSETQ. The V end lost 0 bases, the J end lost 4 bases, and 10 bases lay between the germline ends. CDR3 length equals 14 residues. The CDR3 loop is CASSLANIRETQYF. CDR3 sequence (DNA): TGCGCCAGCAGCTTGGCCAACATCCGAGAGACCCAGTACTTC.

This clonotype has ten or more counts. The chain has TRBV6-1 and TRBJ2-3; weak D call: TRBD1 (6 bases). Between the trimmed V and J ends, which lost 5 bases and 1 base, there was a span of 10 bases. The CDR3 sequence is 14 residues long. CDR1 and CDR2 (germline): MNHNS, SASEGT. The CDR3 nucleotides read TGTGCCAGCAGTCAGGACAGCGGCACAGATACGCAGTATTTT. As protein: CASSQDSGTDTQYF.